This T cell receptor (beta chain) was recorded in a study of HIV-infected patients and healthy controls. Study-level findings and limits: Compared with healthy controls, HIV-infected patients showed less CDR3 sharing between individuals. HIV-infected repertoires had significantly higher mean Gini indices than controls, possibly reflecting oligoclonality. No HLA typing of donors was done in this study.

Alpha and beta constant-region primers primed reverse transcription of approximately 460 ng RNA. Separate chain-specific third strand synthesis with multiplexing indices produced the alpha and beta libraries. All rearrangements within a chain used one primer pair; cDNA molecules carried barcodes. TCRdb itself ran the 5' RACE reads through MiXCR, one entry per CDR3 protein. Of about 10,000 distinct CDR3 sequences detected, approximately 5.9% appear once; the ten largest clones hold roughly 28%. This clonotype was counted at least ten times. Antigen unknown. Roughly three months, about 14 weeks, into antiretroviral therapy, follow-up blood was collected. Whole blood was used without fractionation, so all unsorted peripheral T cells were included. The receptor's source is an adult with HIV infection. The donor label of this sample is uncertain. The sequencing here drew on blood, taken during antiretroviral therapy.

CDR3 region: CASSLSREETQYF. CDR3 in DNA: TGTGCCAGCAGTTTATCAAGGGAAGAGACCCAGTACTTC. This chain uses TRBV27 with TRBJ2-5; D gene ambiguous. V lost 0 bases and J lost 3, with 5 bases in between. The CDR3 runs 13 residues. Germline CDR1 is MNHEY and CDR2 is SMNVEV (reference sequence).